The 6 T cell receptor beta chains reported below all come from one sample, sequenced in a study of blood T cell repertoires in COVID-19. Sequencing was performed with immunoSEQ multiplex PCR; in TCRdb, only in-frame clones are kept and a portion is missing. This repertoire shows roughly 190,000 clones, 80% to 85% found once; its top ten account for under 4%. Sequencing was carried out using PBMCs or T cells enriched from blood (not recorded which). These receptors were obtained from a woman aged 25 to 39 who had been exposed to COVID-19.

This sequence joins TRBV30 and TRBJ1-5, with 9 bases fitting TRBD1. Germline V gene sequence: CDR1 GTSNPN, CDR2 SVGIG (reference sequence). The junction had 4 bases not matched to a gene; V was cut back by 1 base and J by 6 bases. This CDR3 is 14 amino acids long. The CDR3 spells CAWSADRGFQPQHF. The CDR3, as DNA: TGTGCCTGGAGTGCCGACAGGGGGTTTCAGCCCCAGCATTTT.

The J gene is TRBJ2-1, the V gene TRBV9; 7 bases are shared with TRBD2. The CDR3 sequence is 15 residues long. The germline CDR1 and CDR2 sequences are SGDLS and YYNGEE. Trimming at V came to 4 bases and at J to 0 bases, leaving 4 bases not matched to a gene. The CDR3 DNA follows: TGTGCCAGCAGCTCCCGACTAGCCTCCTACAATGAGCAGTTCTTC. This gives the protein CASSSRLASYNEQFF. The full variable domain, rest sourced from reference TRBV9 and TRBJ2-1, is DSGVTQTPKHLITATGQRVTLRCSPRSGDLSVYWYQQSLDQGLQFLIQYYNGEERAKGNILERFSAQQFPDLHSELNLSSLELGDSALYFCASSSRLASYNEQFFGPGTRLTVL.

This clone was observed once. The chain combines TRBV7-2 with TRBJ1-4, with TRBD1 matching over 7 bases. The CDR3 is 15 amino acids. Germline-derived CDR1 and CDR2 are SGHTA and FQGNSA. Trimming cost V 5 bases and J 5 bases; bases outside gene matches: 8. CDR3 in DNA: TGTGCCAGCAGCATAAGGGGGCGGCCCAATGAAAAACTGTTTTTT. Translating it yields CASSIRGRPNEKLFF.

V and J are TRBV9 and TRBJ2-5; TRBD1 aligns across 7 bases. There are 13 residues in the CDR3. With 4 bases clipped from V and 5 bases from J, the junction kept 5 bases outside the gene matches. Per germline, CDR1 SGDLS and CDR2 YYNGEE. The chain's CDR3 is CASSLTGDETQYF. The CDR3 DNA follows: TGTGCCAGCAGCCTAACAGGGGACGAGACCCAGTACTTC. Drawing the rest from reference TRBV9 and TRBJ2-5, the complete variable domain is DSGVTQTPKHLITATGQRVTLRCSPRSGDLSVYWYQQSLDQGLQFLIQYYNGEERAKGNILERFSAQQFPDLHSELNLSSLELGDSALYFCASSLTGDETQYFGPGTRLLVL.

The chain uses TRBV6-2 or TRBV6-3 and TRBJ1-5; 12 bases are shared with TRBD1. Germline V gene data show CDR1 as MNHEY and CDR2 as SVGEGT. The CDR3 sequence is 17 residues long. V was pared by 1 base and J by 1 base, with 2 bases of the junction left unmatched. CDR3 in amino acids: CASSYLGQGASNQPQHF. The CDR3 bases are TGTGCCAGCAGTTACTTGGGACAGGGGGCCAGCAATCAGCCCCAGCATTTT.

V and J are TRBV5-8 and TRBJ2-1; TRBD1 matches 7 bases. Per germline, CDR1 SGHTS and CDR2 YDEGEE. V trimming: 4 bases; J trimming: 3 bases; junction bases outside the gene matches: 10. The CDR3 spans 16 residues. This CDR3 is CASSDDREYGYNEQFF. The CDR3, as DNA: TGTGCCAGCAGCGACGACAGGGAGTACGGCTACAATGAGCAGTTCTTC.